This TCR beta chain was documented in a study of T cells in localized non-small cell lung cancer. Comments on this clone: The antigen remains unidentified.

Findings of the study overall: Paired adjacent lung recovered a median approximately 57 of the top 100 tumor clones. The study sequenced only one region of the tumor. As a result, intratumor heterogeneity could not be excluded and remains possible.

Trimming removed 4 bases at V and 11 bases at J, with 24 bases between. The CDR3 covers 15 residues. Germline values: CDR1 SGHRS, CDR2 YFSETQ. Only in-frame clones appear in the TCRdb table, and some are missing; sequencing was by immunoSEQ multiplex PCR. Here the sample spans roughly 24,000 clones, roughly 90% being singletons. V and J are TRBV5-1 and TRBJ1-1; D is uncertain. The sample was peripheral blood, taken before any cancer treatment. The receptor comes from a man aged 35 to 69 with stage I squamous cell lung carcinoma. The CDR3 nucleotides are TGCGCCAGCAGCCCCCAGATAGATCCGTCGCAGGCGGCTTTCTTT. Translation gives CASSPQIDPSQAAFF.